This TCR beta chain was recovered during a study of radiotherapy plus CTLA-4 blockade in lung cancer. Study context: There were objective responses in approximately 19% of patients, and roughly 32% had disease control. Study results and caveats: Radiotherapy was combined with ipilimumab, and tumor-derived TCR clones then expanded in blood. Alongside interferon-beta, early blood T cell clone dynamics were reportedly the best predictor of response.

As concerns this clone: The antigen is undetermined.

Deletions cut 3 bases from V and 7 bases from J, with 15 bases between. The CDR3 covers 14 residues. Per the germline V gene, CDR1 is SEHNR and CDR2 is FQNEAQ (reference sequence). Measured with immunoSEQ multiplex PCR; TCRdb has only the in-frame clones, and not every one. This sample carries 65,000 to 95,000 clones, around 90% of them seen once, and the ten largest clones take around 0.87%. The study treated chemo-refractory metastatic non-small-cell lung cancer patients with focal radiation plus ipilimumab CTLA-4 blockade. This TCR derives from a human donor with non-small cell lung cancer who had stable disease on radiotherapy plus ipilimumab. The genes are TRBV7-9 and TRBJ2-5, with D unclear. The sequenced sample was peripheral blood, obtained from a patient treated with radiotherapy plus ipilimumab. CDR3 DNA: TGTGCCAGCAGCTTGGAGTCCTCGACGGGGACCCAGTACTTC. Translated: CASSLESSTGTQYF.